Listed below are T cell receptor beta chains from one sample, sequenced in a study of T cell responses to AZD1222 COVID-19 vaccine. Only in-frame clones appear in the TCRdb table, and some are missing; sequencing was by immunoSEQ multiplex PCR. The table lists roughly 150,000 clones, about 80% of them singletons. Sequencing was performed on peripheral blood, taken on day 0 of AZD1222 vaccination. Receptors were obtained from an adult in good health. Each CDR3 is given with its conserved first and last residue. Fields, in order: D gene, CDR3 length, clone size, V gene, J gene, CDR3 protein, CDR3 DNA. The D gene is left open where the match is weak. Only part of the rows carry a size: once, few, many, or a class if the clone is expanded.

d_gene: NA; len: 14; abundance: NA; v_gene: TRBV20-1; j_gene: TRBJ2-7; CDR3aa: CSASPMTGRSEQYF; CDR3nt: TGCAGTGCCAGTCCCATGACAGGGAGGAGCGAGCAGTACTTC
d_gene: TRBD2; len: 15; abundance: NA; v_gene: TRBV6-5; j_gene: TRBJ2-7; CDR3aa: CASRALGTSVHEQYF; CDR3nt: TGTGCCAGCAGGGCTCTGGGGACTAGCGTCCACGAGCAGTACTTC
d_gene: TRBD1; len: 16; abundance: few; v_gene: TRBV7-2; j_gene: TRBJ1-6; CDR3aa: CASSLGDRGYNSPLHF; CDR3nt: TGTGCCAGCAGCTTAGGCGACAGGGGTTATAATTCACCCCTCCACTTT
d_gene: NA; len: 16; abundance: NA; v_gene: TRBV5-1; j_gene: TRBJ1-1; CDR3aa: CASSLEQAGPNTEAFF; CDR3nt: TGCGCCAGCAGCTTGGAGCAGGCAGGGCCGAACACTGAAGCTTTCTTT
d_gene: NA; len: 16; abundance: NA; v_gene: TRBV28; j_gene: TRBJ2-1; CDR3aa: CASSLDGTLSYNEQFF; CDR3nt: TGTGCCAGCAGTTTAGACGGGACACTGTCCTACAATGAGCAGTTCTTC
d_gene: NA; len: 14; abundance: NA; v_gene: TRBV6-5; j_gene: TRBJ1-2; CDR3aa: CASSTRLANYGYTF; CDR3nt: TGTGCCAGCAGTACCCGACTCGCTAACTATGGCTACACCTTC
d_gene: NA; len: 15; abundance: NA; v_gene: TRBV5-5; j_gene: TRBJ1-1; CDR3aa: CASSLAVRVNTEAFF; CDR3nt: TGTGCCAGCAGCTTGGCTGTCAGGGTGAACACTGAAGCTTTCTTT
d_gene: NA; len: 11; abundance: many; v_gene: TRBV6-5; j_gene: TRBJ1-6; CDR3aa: CASRGDSPLHF; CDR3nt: TGTGCCAGCAGGGGAGATTCACCCCTCCACTTT
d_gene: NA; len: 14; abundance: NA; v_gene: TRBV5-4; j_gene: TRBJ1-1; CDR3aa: CATKRLGGNTEAFF; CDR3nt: TGTGCCACCAAACGTCTTGGAGGGAATACTGAAGCTTTCTTT
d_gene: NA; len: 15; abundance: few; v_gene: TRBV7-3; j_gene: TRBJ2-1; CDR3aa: CASSTLGGAGNEQFF; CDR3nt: TGTGCCAGCAGCACCCTGGGGGGCGCCGGGAATGAGCAGTTCTTC
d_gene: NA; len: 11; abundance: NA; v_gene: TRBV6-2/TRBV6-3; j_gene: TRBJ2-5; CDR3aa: CASSTQETQYF; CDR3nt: TGTGCCAGCAGTACCCAAGAGACCCAGTACTTC
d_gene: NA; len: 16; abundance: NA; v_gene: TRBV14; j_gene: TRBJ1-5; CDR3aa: CASSQDAGVINQPQHF; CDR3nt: TGTGCCAGCAGCCAAGATGCAGGGGTTATTAATCAGCCCCAGCATTTT
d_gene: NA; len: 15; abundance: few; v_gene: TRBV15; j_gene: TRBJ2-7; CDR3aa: CATSRFGTELNEQYF; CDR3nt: TGTGCCACCAGCAGGTTTGGGACCGAGTTGAACGAGCAGTACTTC
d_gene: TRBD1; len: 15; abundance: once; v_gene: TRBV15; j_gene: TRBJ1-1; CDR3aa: CATSVSGGGITEAFF; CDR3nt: TGTGCCACCAGCGTATCAGGGGGCGGGATCACTGAAGCTTTCTTT
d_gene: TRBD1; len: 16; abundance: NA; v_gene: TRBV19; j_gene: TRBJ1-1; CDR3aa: CASRSNSGTGGTEAFF; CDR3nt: TGTGCCAGTAGATCAAACTCGGGGACAGGGGGCACTGAAGCTTTCTTT
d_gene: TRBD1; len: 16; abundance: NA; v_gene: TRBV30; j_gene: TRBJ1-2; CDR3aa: CAWSSSPMGQNYGYTF; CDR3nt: TGTGCCTGGAGCTCCAGCCCCATGGGACAGAACTATGGCTACACCTTC
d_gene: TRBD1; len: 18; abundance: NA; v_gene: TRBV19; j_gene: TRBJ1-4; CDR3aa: CASSGDHPQGSANEKLFF; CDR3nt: TGTGCCAGTAGTGGAGACCACCCACAGGGGAGTGCTAATGAAAAACTGTTTTTT
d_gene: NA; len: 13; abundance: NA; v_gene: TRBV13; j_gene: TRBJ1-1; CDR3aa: CASSYRVNTEAFF; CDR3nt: TGTGCCAGCAGCTACAGGGTGAACACTGAAGCTTTCTTT
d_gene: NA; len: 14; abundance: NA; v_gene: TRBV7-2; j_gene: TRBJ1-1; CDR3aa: CASSLGRRTEQAFF; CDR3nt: TGTGCCAGCAGCTTAGGTAGAAGGACAGAGCAAGCTTTCTTT
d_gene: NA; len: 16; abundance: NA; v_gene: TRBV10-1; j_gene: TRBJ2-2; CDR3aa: CASSESTGANTGELFF; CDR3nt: TGCGCCAGCAGTGAGTCGACCGGGGCGAACACCGGGGAGCTGTTTTTT
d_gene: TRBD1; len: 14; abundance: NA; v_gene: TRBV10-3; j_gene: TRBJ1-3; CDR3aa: CAISPLTGGDTIYF; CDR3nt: TGTGCCATCAGTCCACTGACAGGGGGGGACACCATATATTTT
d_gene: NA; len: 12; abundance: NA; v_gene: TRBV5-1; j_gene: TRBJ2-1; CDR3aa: CASSFLPNEQFF; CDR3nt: TGCGCCAGCAGCTTCCTCCCCAATGAGCAGTTCTTC
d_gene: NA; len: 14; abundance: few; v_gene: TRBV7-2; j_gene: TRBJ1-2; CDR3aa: CASSLMTENYGYTF; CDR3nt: TGTGCCAGCAGCCTGATGACAGAAAACTATGGCTACACCTTC
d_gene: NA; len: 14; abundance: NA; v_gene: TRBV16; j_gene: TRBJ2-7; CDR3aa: CASSLFGGSYEQYF; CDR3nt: TGTGCCAGCAGCCTGTTCGGTGGCTCCTACGAGCAGTACTTC
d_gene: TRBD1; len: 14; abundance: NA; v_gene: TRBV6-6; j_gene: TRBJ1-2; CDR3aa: CASNSRGRVYGYTF; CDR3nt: TGTGCCAGCAACAGCAGGGGGCGCGTCTATGGCTACACCTTC
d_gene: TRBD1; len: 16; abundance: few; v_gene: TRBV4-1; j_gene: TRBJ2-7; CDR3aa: CASSQADRASSYEQYF; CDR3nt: TGCGCCAGCAGCCAAGCAGACAGGGCTAGCTCCTACGAGCAGTACTTC
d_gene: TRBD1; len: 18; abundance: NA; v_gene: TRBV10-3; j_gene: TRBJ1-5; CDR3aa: CAISDPNTGGLGNQPQHF; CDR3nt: TGTGCCATCAGTGACCCAAATACAGGGGGCCTTGGCAATCAGCCCCAGCATTTT
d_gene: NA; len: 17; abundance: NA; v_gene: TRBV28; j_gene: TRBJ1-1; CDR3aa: CASSTKLGFWVTPEAFF; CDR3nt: TGTGCCAGCAGTACTAAGTTGGGTTTTTGGGTAACCCCTGAAGCTTTCTTT
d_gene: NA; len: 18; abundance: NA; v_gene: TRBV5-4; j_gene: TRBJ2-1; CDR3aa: CASSRELGHWGGSDEQFF; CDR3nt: TGTGCCAGCAGCAGAGAACTAGGACACTGGGGTGGGAGCGATGAGCAGTTCTTC
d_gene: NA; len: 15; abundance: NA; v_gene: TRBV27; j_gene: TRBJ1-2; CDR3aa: CASSLFGQPNYGYTF; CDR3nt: TGTGCCAGCAGTTTATTTGGACAACCTAACTATGGCTACACCTTC
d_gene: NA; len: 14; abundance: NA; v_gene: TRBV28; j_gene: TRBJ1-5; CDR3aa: CASSLSPSHQPQHF; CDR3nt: TGTGCCAGCAGTTTAAGTCCCAGCCATCAGCCCCAGCATTTT
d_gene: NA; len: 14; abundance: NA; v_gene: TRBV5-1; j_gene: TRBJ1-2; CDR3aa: CASSLRGGFYGYTF; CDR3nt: TGCGCCAGCAGCTTGCGGGGGGGTTTCTATGGCTACACCTTC
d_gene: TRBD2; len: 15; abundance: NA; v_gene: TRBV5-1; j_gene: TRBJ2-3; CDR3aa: CASSPGGVGTDTQYF; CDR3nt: TGCGCCAGCAGCCCGGGGGGGGTCGGCACAGATACGCAGTATTTT
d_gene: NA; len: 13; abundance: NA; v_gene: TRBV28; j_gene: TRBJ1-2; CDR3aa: CASSLVGGIGYTF; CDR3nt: TGTGCCAGCAGTTTAGTCGGGGGGATAGGCTACACCTTC
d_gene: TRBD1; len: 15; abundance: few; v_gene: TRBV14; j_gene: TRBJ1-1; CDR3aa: CASSARQGLNTEAFF; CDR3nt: TGTGCCAGCAGCGCCCGACAGGGTTTGAACACTGAAGCTTTCTTT
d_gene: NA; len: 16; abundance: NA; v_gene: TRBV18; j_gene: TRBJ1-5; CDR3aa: CASSPQGGRSNQPQHF; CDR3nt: TGTGCCAGCTCACCCCAGGGTGGGCGTAGCAATCAGCCCCAGCATTTT
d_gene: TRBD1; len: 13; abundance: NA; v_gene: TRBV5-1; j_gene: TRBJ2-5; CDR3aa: CASRQQGGETQYF; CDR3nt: TGCGCCAGCAGGCAACAGGGGGGCGAGACCCAGTACTTC
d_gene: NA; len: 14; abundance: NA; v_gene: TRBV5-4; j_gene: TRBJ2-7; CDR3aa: CASSIGQGRYEQYF; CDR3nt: TGTGCCAGCAGCATAGGACAAGGACGGTACGAGCAGTACTTC
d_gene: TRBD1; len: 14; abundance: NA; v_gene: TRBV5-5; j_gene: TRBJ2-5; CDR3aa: CASSRTGVQETQYF; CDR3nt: TGTGCCAGCAGCCGAACAGGGGTCCAGGAGACCCAGTACTTC
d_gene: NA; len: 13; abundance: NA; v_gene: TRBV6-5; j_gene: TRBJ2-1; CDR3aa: CASSTSSYNEQFF; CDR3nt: TGTGCCAGCAGTACGAGCTCCTACAATGAGCAGTTCTTC
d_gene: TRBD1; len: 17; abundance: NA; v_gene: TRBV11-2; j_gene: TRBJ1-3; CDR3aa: CASTLRRQGLSGNTIYF; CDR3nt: TGTGCCAGCACCCTTAGAAGACAGGGTCTCTCTGGAAACACCATATATTTT
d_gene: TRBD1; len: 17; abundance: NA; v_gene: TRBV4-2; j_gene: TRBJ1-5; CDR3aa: CASSPRPTGGAGQPQHF; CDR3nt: TGTGCCAGCAGCCCGCGGCCTACAGGGGGCGCAGGACAGCCCCAGCATTTT
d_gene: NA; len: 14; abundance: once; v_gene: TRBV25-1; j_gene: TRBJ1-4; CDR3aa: CASRAQGWEEKLFF; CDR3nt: TGTGCCAGCAGAGCCCAGGGTTGGGAAGAAAAACTGTTTTTT
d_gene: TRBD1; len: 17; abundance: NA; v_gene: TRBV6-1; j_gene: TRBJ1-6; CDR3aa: CASSENGDSPSRSPLHF; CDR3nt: TGTGCCAGCAGTGAAAATGGGGACAGTCCTTCCCGTTCACCCCTCCACTTT
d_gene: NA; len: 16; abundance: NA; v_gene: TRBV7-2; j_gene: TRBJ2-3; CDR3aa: CASSLLGGDSTDTQYF; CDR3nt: TGTGCCAGCAGCTTACTAGGGGGGGACAGCACAGATACGCAGTATTTT
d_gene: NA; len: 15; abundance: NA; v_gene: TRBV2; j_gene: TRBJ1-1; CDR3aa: CASSESGGRTSEAFF; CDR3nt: TGTGCCAGCAGTGAAAGTGGTGGCAGGACTAGTGAAGCTTTCTTT
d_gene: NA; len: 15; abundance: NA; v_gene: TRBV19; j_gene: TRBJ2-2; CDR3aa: CASSSRDAYTGELFF; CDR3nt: TGTGCCAGTAGTTCCCGGGACGCCTACACCGGGGAGCTGTTTTTT
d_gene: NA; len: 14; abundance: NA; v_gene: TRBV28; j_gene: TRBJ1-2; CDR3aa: CASSLGGQGSGYTF; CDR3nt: TGTGCCAGCAGTTTGGGGGGGCAGGGTAGTGGCTACACCTTC
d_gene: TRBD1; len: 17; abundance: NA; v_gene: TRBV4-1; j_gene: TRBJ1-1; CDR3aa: CASSQEGQAILNTEAFF; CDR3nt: TGCGCCAGCAGCCAAGAGGGACAGGCGATCCTGAACACTGAAGCTTTCTTT
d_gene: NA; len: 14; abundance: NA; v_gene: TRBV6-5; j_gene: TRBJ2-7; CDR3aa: CASTKTAGSYEQYF; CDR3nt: TGTGCCAGCACTAAGACAGCGGGCTCCTACGAGCAGTACTTC
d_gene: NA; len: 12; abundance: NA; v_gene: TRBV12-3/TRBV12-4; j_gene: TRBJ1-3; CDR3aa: CASSLQGNTIYF; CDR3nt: TGTGCCAGCAGTCTACAGGGAAACACCATATATTTT
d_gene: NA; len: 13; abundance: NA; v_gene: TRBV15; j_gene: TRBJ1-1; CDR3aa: CATSRQRNTEAFF; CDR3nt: TGTGCCACCAGCAGACAGAGAAACACTGAAGCTTTCTTT
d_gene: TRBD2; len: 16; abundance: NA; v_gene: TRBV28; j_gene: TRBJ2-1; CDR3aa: CASSFISGGAHNEQFF; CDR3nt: TGTGCCAGCAGTTTTATCAGCGGGGGGGCCCACAATGAGCAGTTCTTC
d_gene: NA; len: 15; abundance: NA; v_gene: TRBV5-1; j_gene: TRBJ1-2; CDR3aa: CASSPGGPTGYGYTF; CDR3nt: TGCGCCAGCAGCCCGGGAGGCCCCACAGGGTATGGCTACACCTTC
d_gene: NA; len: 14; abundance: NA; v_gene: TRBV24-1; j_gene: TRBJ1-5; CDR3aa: CATSDLGRNQPQHF; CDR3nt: TGTGCCACCAGTGATCTGGGACGGAATCAGCCCCAGCATTTT
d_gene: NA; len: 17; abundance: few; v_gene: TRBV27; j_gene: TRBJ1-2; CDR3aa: CASSQSRAKVANYGYTF; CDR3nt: TGTGCCAGCAGTCAAAGCCGTGCGAAGGTAGCTAACTATGGCTACACCTTC
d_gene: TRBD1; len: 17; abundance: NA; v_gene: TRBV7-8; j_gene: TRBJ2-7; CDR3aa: CASSLVGTGGPLDEQYF; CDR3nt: TGTGCCAGCAGCTTAGTAGGGACAGGGGGCCCTTTGGACGAGCAGTACTTC
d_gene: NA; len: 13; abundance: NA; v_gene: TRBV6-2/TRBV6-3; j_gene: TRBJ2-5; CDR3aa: CASSYAGLATQYF; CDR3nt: TGTGCCAGCAGTTACGCAGGTCTGGCGACCCAGTACTTC
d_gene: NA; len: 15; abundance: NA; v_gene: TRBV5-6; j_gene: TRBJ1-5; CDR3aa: CASSFRGNSNQPQHF; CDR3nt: TGTGCCAGCAGCTTTCGTGGAAATAGCAATCAGCCCCAGCATTTT
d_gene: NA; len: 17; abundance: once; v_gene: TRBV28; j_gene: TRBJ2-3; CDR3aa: CASSLPGPLPGTDTQYF; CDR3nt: TGTGCCAGCAGTTTACCCGGGCCGCTCCCTGGCACAGATACGCAGTATTTT